The 13 T cell receptor beta chains below all came from one sample that was sequenced in a study of blood T cell repertoires in COVID-19. Sequencing used immunoSEQ multiplex PCR; TCRdb keeps in-frame clones, though not all of them. The table shows approximately 100,000 clones, with around 87% occurring only once. Source material: peripheral blood. The receptors derive from a woman aged 30 to 39 with acute or convalescent COVID-19.

This sequence joins TRBV6-5 and TRBJ1-1, with 10 bases that match TRBD1. This CDR3 is built from 15 residues. Germline CDR1 MNHEY, CDR2 SVGAGI. J gave up 4 bases and V 5 bases, and 7 bases lay outside the gene matches. CDR3 DNA: TGTGCCAGCAGTCGGGACAGGGGACGGAGCACTGAAGCTTTCTTT. This gives the protein CASSRDRGRSTEAFF.

V is TRBV7-8 and J is TRBJ2-7, with D perhaps TRBD2 (6 bases). Between the trimmed V and J ends, which lost 1 base and 4 bases, there was a span of 8 bases. The V gene's germline CDR1 is SGHVS and CDR2 FQNEAQ. CDR3 length: 13 residues. The CDR3 loop reads CASSLEAGYEQYF. The CDR3 DNA follows: TGTGCCAGCAGCTTAGAGGCGGGATACGAGCAGTACTTC. Variable domain in full (rest from reference TRBV7-8 and TRBJ2-7): GAGVSQSPRYKVAKRGQDVALRCDPISGHVSLFWYQQALGQGPEFLTYFQNEAQLDKSGLPSDRFFAERPEGSVSTLKIQRTQQEDSAVYLCASSLEAGYEQYFGPGTRLTVT.

The chain uses TRBV5-1 and TRBJ1-1; tentatively, D is TRBD1 (6 bases). Trimming removed 3 bases from V and 6 bases from J, with 9 bases in between. The CDR3 is 12 amino acids. Per the germline V gene, CDR1 is SGHRS and CDR2 is YFSETQ. CDR3 bases: TGCGCCAGCAGCTCTCAGGGGTCTGAAGCTTTCTTT. Translating gives CASSSQGSEAFF.

This chain joins TRBV5-1 and TRBJ1-2, with no clear D. The CDR3 is 15 amino acids. The germline gives CDR1 SGHRS, CDR2 YFSETQ. V dropped 1 base and J dropped 4 bases, with 14 bases sitting between them. As DNA, the CDR3 is TGCGCCAGCAGCTTGTACGGGAGAGGAAGCTATGGCTACACCTTC. It is translated as CASSLYGRGSYGYTF.

The count of this clone is one. This rearrangement joins TRBV19 to TRBJ1-6; 8 bases agree with TRBD1. The CDR3 is made up of 15 amino acids. Losses at the gene ends were 4 bases for V and 9 bases for J; bases not matched to a gene: 8. The germline V gene has CDR1 LNHDA and CDR2 SQIVND (reference sequence). The CDR3 DNA reads TGTGCCAGTAGTAAAGGGGGACAGGAGGTTTCACCCCTCCACTTT. This gives the protein CASSKGGQEVSPLHF.

The chain uses TRBV28 and TRBJ1-1, with 7 bases that match TRBD1. The CDR3 consists of 15 residues. The germline CDR1 and CDR2 sequences are MDHEN and SYDVKM. V dropped 6 bases and J dropped 1; count of bases not matched to a gene: 8. The DNA for the CDR3 is TGTGCCAGCAGGACCCCGGGACAGCAGAACACTGAAGCTTTCTTT. Amino acid sequence: CASRTPGQQNTEAFF.

The chain couples TRBV27 to TRBJ2-3; a possible D gene is TRBD2 (5 bases). Deletions cut 2 bases from V and 9 bases from J, with 15 bases between. The CDR3 has 14 residues. Germline V lookup: CDR1 MNHEY, CDR2 SMNVEV (reference sequence). CDR3 sequence reads: CASSLKLGDGTQYF. CDR3 bases: TGTGCCAGCAGTTTAAAACTAGGTGACGGGACGCAGTATTTT.

By share of the sample, this clone is large. This rearrangement joins TRBV6-5 to TRBJ1-6, with D maybe TRBD1 (5 bases). The CDR3 runs to 16 residues. The V gene lost 4 bases and the J gene lost 10 bases, with 20 bases spanning the gap. Germline assignment: CDR1 MNHEY and CDR2 SVGAGI. The CDR3 coding sequence is TGTGCCAGCAGTTCCCCCTCAGACAGAATGAACTCACCCCTCCACTTT. Amino acid sequence: CASSSPSDRMNSPLHF.

The chain joins TRBV19 to TRBJ1-5, with 11 bases lining up with TRBD1. In germline, CDR1 is LNHDA, CDR2 SQIVND (reference sequence). Trimming at V came to 6 bases and at J to 5 bases, leaving 3 bases not matched to a gene. The CDR3 is 14 amino acids. The DNA of the CDR3 is TGTGCCAGTAGCCCGGGACAGGGGGATCAGCCCCAGCATTTT. Translated: CASSPGQGDQPQHF.

The chain recombines TRBV12-3 or TRBV12-4 with TRBJ2-1; TRBD2 matches 9 bases. V was clipped by 3 bases and J by 14 bases; unmatched bases: 5. The CDR3 loop spans 12 amino acids. CDR3 DNA: TGTGCCAGCAGTTTCAGCGGGGGGCGGAAGTTCTTC. Encoded protein: CASSFSGGRKFF.

The chain combines TRBV5-1 with TRBJ1-1; a possible D gene is TRBD1 (5 bases). The germline gives CDR1 SGHRS, CDR2 YFSETQ. Trimming removed 2 bases from V and 1 base from J, with 9 bases in between. The CDR3 spans 14 residues. CDR3 region: CASSFRGENTEAFF. DNA for the CDR3: TGCGCCAGCAGCTTCCGGGGGGAGAACACTGAAGCTTTCTTT.

The V call is TRBV29-1, the J call TRBJ2-3, with 7 bases lining up with TRBD1. In germline, CDR1 is SQVTM, CDR2 ANQGSEA. The J segment lost 0 bases and the V segment lost 2 bases, leaving 8 bases of the junction unmatched. The CDR3 sequence is 16 residues long. CDR3 loop: CSVERRDRVSTDTQYF. Here the CDR3 DNA reads TGCAGCGTTGAAAGAAGGGACAGAGTCAGCACAGATACGCAGTATTTT.

The chain uses TRBV5-4 and TRBJ1-2; TRBD1 matches 8 bases. Germline loops: CDR1 SGHNT, CDR2 YYREEE (reference sequence). V was pared by 0 bases and J by 8 bases, with 6 bases of the junction left unmatched. The CDR3 totals 14 residues. The CDR3 DNA reads TGTGCCAGCAGCTTGGGGCAGGGGGCGCGAGGCTACACCTTC. Encoded protein: CASSLGQGARGYTF.